A single sample is the source of the 22 T cell receptor beta chains below, sequenced in a study of Ad26.COV2.S vaccination and SARS-CoV-2 variants. The assay was immunoSEQ multiplex PCR, and TCRdb's table has in-frame clones only and misses some. Among over 450,000 clones listed, about nine tenths were seen once. The treatment is: approximately 18 received Ad26.COV2.S at low or high dose, single or two shots; roughly five received placebo; per-sample allocation not given. At day 63 after the first vaccine or placebo injection, samples were drawn. This specimen was peripheral blood, taken in a trial of Ad26.COV2.S vaccine versus placebo. These TCRs come from a person aged 18-60 years who received the Ad26.COV2.S COVID-19 vaccine or a placebo.

The chain couples TRBV28 to TRBJ1-5; D not certain. Germline V gene sequence: CDR1 MDHEN, CDR2 SYDVKM. CDR3 length: 16 residues. The V and J ends lost 5 bases and 4 bases respectively, with 18 bases between them. CDR3 protein: CASSGKKSGRNQPQHF. The CDR3 DNA reads as TGTGCCAGCAGTGGTAAAAAATCCGGACGGAATCAGCCCCAGCATTTT. Looking up the rest from reference TRBV28 and TRBJ1-5 gives the full variable domain: DVKVTQSSRYLVKRTGEKVFLECVQDMDHENMFWYRQDPGLGLRLIYFSYDVKMKEKGDIPEGYSVSREKKERFSLILESASTNQTSMYLCASSGKKSGRNQPQHFGDGTRLSIL.

This clone was observed a few times. As DNA, the CDR3 is TGTGCCAGCAGTCCGGGGGGAAACAATCAGCCCCAGCATTTT. Translating gives CASSPGGNNQPQHF. This chain uses TRBV27 with TRBJ1-5, with D possibly matching TRBD1 (5 bases). Per the germline V gene, CDR1 is MNHEY and CDR2 is SMNVEV (reference sequence). V shed 5 bases and J shed 3 bases, with 11 bases lying between them. The CDR3 length is 14 residues.

V usage is TRBV13 and J usage is TRBJ2-7; the match to TRBD2 covers 14 bases. The CDR3 is made up of 19 amino acids. Germline loops: CDR1 PRHDT, CDR2 FYEKMQ (reference sequence). J was trimmed by 5 bases and V by 5 bases; bases with no gene match: 17. CDR3 bases: TGTGCCAGCAGCGACGCCGGGACTAGCGGGAGTCGGTATTCTAACGAGCAGTACTTC. Its protein product is CASSDAGTSGSRYSNEQYF.

This clone appeared once. The chain couples TRBV3-1 (or the pseudogene TRBV3-2) to TRBJ1-2; tentative D call: TRBD1 (6 bases). Per the germline V gene, CDR1 is LGHDT and CDR2 is YNNKEL (reference sequence). V shed 0 bases and J shed 2 bases, with 10 bases lying between them. The CDR3 has 15 residues. CDR3 protein: CASSQDIRGNYGYTF. The CDR3 DNA is TGTGCCAGCAGCCAAGACATCAGGGGAAACTATGGCTACACCTTC.

Comments on this clone: Its ends do not fully match the called genes, so a read error is possible. The rearrangement joins TRBV11-2 to TRBJ2-7; 11 bases match TRBD1. Per germline, CDR1 SGHAT and CDR2 FQNNGV. The CDR3 spans 11 residues. This CDR3 reads CASSEGTGGFF. In DNA form, the CDR3 reads TGTGCCAGCAGCGAAGGGACAGGGGGATTCTTC.

The V and J genes are TRBV6-2 or TRBV6-3 and TRBJ1-1; no definite D call. Germline values: CDR1 MNHEY, CDR2 SVGEGT. This CDR3 spans 17 amino acids. The ends were cut back, 5 bases at V and 1 base at J, with 20 bases in the middle. The CDR3 DNA sequence: TGTGCCAGCAGTATTCGGTTCAGGACGACCCCGAACACTGAAGCTTTCTTT. Translated: CASSIRFRTTPNTEAFF.

The chain uses TRBV4-2 and TRBJ1-2; D is unresolved. Per the germline V gene, CDR1 is LGHNA and CDR2 is YNFKEQ. V was pared by 1 base and J by 8 bases, with 8 bases between. There are 12 residues in the CDR3. CDR3 residues: CASSQGVRGYTF. The CDR3 region has the DNA TGTGCCAGCAGCCAAGGGGTTCGCGGCTACACCTTC.

This chain joins TRBV7-2 and TRBJ2-7; 12 nucleotides agree with TRBD2. Germline V CDR1 and CDR2: SGHTA, FQGNSA. V gave up 4 bases and J gave up 3 bases; unmatched junction bases: 1. There are 14 residues in the CDR3. CDR3: CASSSGLAGYEQYF. The CDR3 bases are TGTGCCAGCAGCTCGGGACTAGCGGGCTACGAGCAGTACTTC.

V usage is TRBV4-2 and J usage is TRBJ2-7; D is possibly TRBD2 (5 bases). The CDR3 length is 18 residues. From germline, CDR1 is LGHNA and CDR2 YNFKEQ. With 0 bases removed from V and 3 bases from J, the gap between germline ends came to 21 bases. CDR3 DNA sequence: TGTGCCAGCAGCCAAGATATTGGTTTTCGGTCGGCGGGCTACGAGCAGTACTTC. Its protein is CASSQDIGFRSAGYEQYF.

V gene TRBV10-3 combines with J gene TRBJ1-2; the D is unclear. Germline loops: CDR1 ENHRY, CDR2 SYGVKD. This CDR3 contains 14 residues. V shed 8 bases and J shed 4 bases, with 17 bases lying between them. CDR3 nucleotides: TGTGCCATCGGAGACGGGGTGGATTTCTATGGCTACACCTTC. It specifies CAIGDGVDFYGYTF.

The genes are TRBV6-5 and TRBJ2-1; 9 positions agree with TRBD1. The V gene end was trimmed by 8 bases and the J gene end by 3 bases; junction bases not matched to a gene: 8. The CDR3 consists of 15 residues. CDR1 and CDR2 (germline): MNHEY, SVGAGI. In DNA form, the CDR3 reads TGTGCCAGCGGAGAACAGGGGGCGATCTACAATGAGCAGTTCTTC. It translates to CASGEQGAIYNEQFF.

The chain combines TRBV11-2 with TRBJ2-1; 9 bases align to TRBD1. With 3 bases clipped from V and 7 bases from J, the junction kept 19 bases outside the gene matches. Germline values: CDR1 SGHAT, CDR2 FQNNGV. The CDR3 is made up of 19 amino acids. CDR3 sequence (DNA): TGTGCCAGCAGCTTCCCAGGGACAGGGAAAATCGGGCCTCCAAATGAGCAGTTCTTC. Amino acids: CASSFPGTGKIGPPNEQFF.

The rearrangement uses TRBV10-3 and TRBJ2-3; 9 bases are a match to TRBD1. The CDR3 extends over 15 amino acids. CDR1 is ENHRY, CDR2 SYGVKD, per germline. The V and J ends lost 8 bases and 4 bases, in that order; junction bases with no gene match: 10. CDR3 in DNA: TGTGCCATCTCCCCCCCGGGACAGGGTGCAGATACGCAGTATTTT. Its translation: CAISPPGQGADTQYF.

The chain is built from TRBV10-3 and TRBJ2-7; maybe TRBD2 (6 bases). Looked up from germline, CDR1 is ENHRY and CDR2 is SYGVKD. This CDR3 comprises 15 residues. V was shortened by 3 bases and J by 2 bases, with 14 bases between the two germline ends. The DNA for the CDR3 is TGTGCCATCAGTGACGGGGAGGTGGATCCCTACGAGCAGTACTTC. It translates to CAISDGEVDPYEQYF.

Of note for this clone: Other DNA sequences in the same sample also yield this CDR3. This chain links TRBV30 with TRBJ2-2; D is undetermined. Germline V CDR1 and CDR2: GTSNPN, SVGIG (reference sequence). This CDR3 comprises 12 residues. The V gene lost 0 bases and the J gene lost 3 bases, with 2 bases spanning the gap. The CDR3 loop reads CAWSVDTGELFF. DNA of the CDR3: TGTGCCTGGAGTGTTGACACCGGGGAGCTGTTTTTT. The entire variable domain, with the rest obtained from reference TRBV30 and TRBJ2-2, is as follows: SQTIHQWPATLVQPVGSPLSLECTVEGTSNPNLYWYRQAAGRGLQLLFYSVGIGQISSEVPQNLSASRPQDRQFILSSKKLLLSDSGFYLCAWSVDTGELFFGEGSRLTVL.

This sequence joins TRBV14 and TRBJ2-3; the match to TRBD1 covers 8 bases. The CDR3 is 16 residues long. J gave up 5 bases and V 1 base, and 8 bases lay outside the gene matches. Germline CDR1 is SGHDN and CDR2 is FVKESK. This CDR3 is CASSQAWTGKLDTQYF. DNA for the CDR3: TGTGCCAGCAGCCAAGCCTGGACAGGGAAATTAGATACGCAGTATTTT.

The chain uses TRBV28 and TRBJ1-2, with 7 bases matching TRBD1. V was clipped by 6 bases and J by 6 bases; unmatched bases: 4. There are 12 residues in the CDR3. Germline V gene lookup returns CDR1 MDHEN and CDR2 SYDVKM. The CDR3 coding sequence is TGTGCCAGCAGAGAAACAGGGGATGGCTACACCTTC. Its protein is CASRETGDGYTF.

This chain uses TRBV28 with TRBJ2-3; no firm D call. Germline loops: CDR1 MDHEN, CDR2 SYDVKM. The CDR3 consists of 15 residues. V was cut by 5 bases and J by 2 bases, with 14 bases left in between. CDR3 in DNA: TGTGCCAGCAGTAGGTCGGGCGAATCCACAGATACGCAGTATTTT. Translating it yields CASSRSGESTDTQYF.

The chain carries TRBV9 and TRBJ1-1; D is unresolved. Germline V gene lookup returns CDR1 SGDLS and CDR2 YYNGEE. The CDR3 totals 14 residues. V gave up 0 bases and J gave up 6 bases, with 12 bases separating them. The CDR3 here is CASSVDLGSSEAFF. The CDR3 nucleotides read TGTGCCAGCAGCGTAGATCTTGGGTCTTCTGAAGCTTTCTTT.

This CDR3 reads CASSPRSGRATNEQFF. The CDR3 coding sequence is TGTGCCAGCAGCCCCCGTTCCGGGAGGGCCACGAATGAGCAGTTCTTC. V and J are TRBV7-2 and TRBJ2-1, with 8 bases that match TRBD2. This CDR3 has 16 residues. Germline V gives CDR1 SGHTA, CDR2 FQGNSA. Losses at the gene ends were 5 bases for V and 7 bases for J; bases not matched to a gene: 13.

This chain joins TRBV9 and TRBJ2-1; 8 bases are shared with TRBD2. The CDR3 totals 15 residues. Germline lookup yields CDR1 SGDLS and CDR2 YYNGEE. The ends lost 2 bases at V and 2 bases at J; junction bases unmatched: 3. CDR3 bases: TGTGCCAGCAGCGTTAGCGGGGAACCCTACAATGAGCAGTTCTTC. It is translated as CASSVSGEPYNEQFF.

The chain carries TRBV11-2 and TRBJ2-3; D is unresolved. In germline, CDR1 is SGHAT, CDR2 FQNNGV. Trimming shortened V by 1 base and J by 4 bases, and 6 bases separated the two germline ends. CDR3 length equals 13 residues. The CDR3 region is CASSLGFADTQYF. As DNA, the CDR3 is TGTGCCAGCAGCTTAGGTTTCGCAGATACGCAGTATTTT.